What follows are 13 T cell receptor beta chains derived from one specimen sequenced in a study of T cell responses to AZD1222 COVID-19 vaccine (dated by TCRdb to 2020 to 2023). The method was the immunoSEQ multiplex PCR assay. The source is immuneACCESS, and TCRdb retained only in-frame sequences with V and J called. Part of the clones is not carried over; for the studies checked, unresolved V genes explain less than half of this, and the remainder is unexplained. This sample holds 95,000 to 110,000 clones; about 93% were observed only once. The top ten constitute roughly a fifth of the sample. In light of the paper, this sample's time point label describes: baseline before first vaccination. Here the sequenced sample was peripheral blood, taken on day 0 of AZD1222 vaccination. The receptors derive from an adult in good health.

The chain joins TRBV28 to TRBJ1-1; D not certain. The germline gives CDR1 MDHEN, CDR2 SYDVKM. The CDR3 loop spans 13 amino acids. V lost 5 bases, J lost 2 bases, and 9 bases lay in between. The CDR3 DNA reads as TGTGCCAGCAGTCGCTCCTTTAACACTGAAGCTTTCTTT. Protein product: CASSRSFNTEAFF.

The chain combines TRBV12-3 or TRBV12-4 with TRBJ2-5; D unresolved. This CDR3 is 12 amino acids long. V lost 8 bases, J lost 5 bases, and 12 bases lay in between. CDR3 in DNA: TGTGCCAGCTGCCGGGTTTGGGAGACCCAGTACTTC. Encoded protein: CASCRVWETQYF.

The CDR3 is CASSPSRGYGELFF. CDR3 DNA sequence: TGTGCCAGCAGCCCGTCGCGGGGGTACGGGGAGCTGTTTTTT. V and J are TRBV3-1 (or the pseudogene TRBV3-2) and TRBJ2-2; TRBD2 matches at 7 bases. CDR3 length: 14 amino acids. The germline V gene has CDR1 LGHDT and CDR2 YNNKEL (reference sequence). V was clipped by 4 bases and J by 7 bases; unmatched bases: 6.

This chain links TRBV7-8 with TRBJ1-1; a possible D gene is TRBD1 (5 bases). The germline V gene encodes CDR1 SGHVS and CDR2 FQNEAQ. Trimming left V 1 base short and J 5 bases short, with 14 bases between. This CDR3 is 15 amino acids long. CDR3 sequence reads: CASSLVYRGGTEAFF. CDR3 nucleotide sequence: TGTGCCAGCAGCTTAGTATACCGTGGGGGGACTGAAGCTTTCTTT.

This chain uses TRBV5-4 with TRBJ1-6, with 9 bases lining up with TRBD1. CDR3 length equals 14 residues. Per germline, CDR1 SGHNT and CDR2 YYREEE (reference sequence). The V and J ends lost 5 bases and 9 bases, in that order; junction bases with no gene match: 6. The DNA of the CDR3 is TGTGCCAGCAGTACAGGGGGCGCGGGTTCACCCCTCCACTTT. Translated, it gives CASSTGGAGSPLHF.

This chain uses TRBV7-2 with TRBJ2-7; 12 nucleotides match TRBD1. CDR1 SGHTA and CDR2 FQGNSA come from the germline V gene. This CDR3 spans 17 amino acids. Unmatched junction bases numbered 10, after V lost 5 bases and J lost 2 bases. The CDR3 region is CASSLRLGTGGAYEQYF. For the CDR3, the DNA is TGTGCCAGCAGCCTAAGACTAGGGACAGGGGGCGCCTACGAGCAGTACTTC.

This clone has only one observation. The J gene is TRBJ2-1, the V gene TRBV7-9, with 8 nucleotides matching TRBD2. Germline V gene data show CDR1 as SEHNR and CDR2 as FQNEAQ (reference sequence). The junction had 12 bases not matched to a gene; V was cut back by 2 bases and J by 0 bases. The CDR3 spans 19 residues. The CDR3 sequence is CASSLSTRAGGPSYNEQFF. CDR3 nucleotide sequence: TGTGCCAGCAGCTTAAGCACCCGGGCGGGGGGCCCCTCCTACAATGAGCAGTTCTTC.

The V call is TRBV7-3, the J call TRBJ2-1, with 7 bases matching TRBD2. V shed 5 bases and J 10 bases; nucleotides not matched to a gene: 2. The CDR3 sequence is 11 residues long. The germline gives CDR1 SGHTA, CDR2 FQGTGA. CDR3 DNA: TGTGCCAGCAGCCAAGCGGGAGAGCAGTTCTTC. Translated, it gives CASSQAGEQFF.

In its sample, this clone was seen once. The V call is TRBV30, the J call TRBJ2-3, with D possibly TRBD1 on 6 matching bases. Between the trimmed V and J ends, which lost 4 bases and 2 bases, there was a span of 10 bases. The V gene's germline CDR1 is GTSNPN and CDR2 SVGIG (reference sequence). This CDR3 comprises 13 residues. The CDR3 sequence is CAWTGAHTDTQYF. The DNA for the CDR3 is TGTGCCTGGACAGGGGCCCACACAGATACGCAGTATTTT.

In this sample, this clone turned up once. V and J are TRBV3-1 (or the pseudogene TRBV3-2) and TRBJ2-7; a weak D match, TRBD1 (5 bases). The V and J ends lost 0 bases and 3 bases respectively, with 21 bases between them. The CDR3 runs to 18 residues. Germline assignment: CDR1 LGHDT and CDR2 YNNKEL (reference sequence). This CDR3 is CASSQDPPGLGHRYEQYF. CDR3 coding DNA: TGTGCCAGCAGCCAAGATCCCCCAGGGTTGGGCCACCGCTACGAGCAGTACTTC.

This clone was seen once. The chain has TRBV5-4 and TRBJ1-2; TRBD1 might be the D (6 bases). The V gene's germline CDR1 is SGHNT and CDR2 YYREEE (reference sequence). The CDR3 is 16 amino acids. Trimming stripped 3 bases from V and 2 bases from J, with 17 bases between. CDR3 region: CASSSPPTGWNYGYTF. CDR3 DNA sequence: TGTGCCAGCAGCTCTCCTCCCACAGGGTGGAACTATGGCTACACCTTC.

The J gene is TRBJ1-2, the V gene TRBV6-5; 7 bases line up with TRBD1. Germline V gene sequence: CDR1 MNHEY, CDR2 SVGAGI. V dropped 5 bases and J dropped 8; count of bases not matched to a gene: 14. CDR3 length equals 15 residues. CDR3 sequence reads: CASSPPGQIAQGYTF. In nucleotides, the CDR3 is TGTGCCAGCAGTCCCCCGGGACAGATAGCCCAAGGCTACACCTTC.

The CDR3 DNA follows: TGTGCCAGCGAACCCCTGGATAGGTTAGACACCGGGGAGCTGTTTTTT. It yields the protein CASEPLDRLDTGELFF. This chain joins TRBV5-8 and TRBJ2-2; D remains ambiguous. V was trimmed by 7 bases and J by 3 bases, leaving 19 bases between them. Germline CDR1 and CDR2: SGHTS and YDEGEE. This CDR3 has 16 amino acids.